Ten or more counts support the clone carrying this T cell receptor beta chain. Its antigen is undetermined. The method for making cDNA was 5'RACE, and it used 10-nucleotide random UMIs. TCRdb reprocessed the 5' RACE reads via MiXCR and lists one record per CDR3 protein. This sample has about 88,000 distinct CDR3 sequences, with 3.5% to 4% found just once. This sample stems from a study of neurological immune-mediated disorders. Study summary: The disease course was relapsing-remitting in around 30 and secondary progressive in about 8.5% of the 34 multiple sclerosis patients.

CDR1 and CDR2 (germline): SGHVS, FQNEAQ. The CDR3 is made up of 17 amino acids. V was pared by 5 bases and J by 4 bases, with 10 bases of the junction left unmatched. Study-level results: The greatest TCR clonal expansion appeared in HTLV-1-associated myelopathy and the smallest, falling below healthy controls, in multiple sclerosis.

This chain links TRBV7-8 with TRBJ1-6, with TRBD1 matching over 8 bases. The sample taken for sequencing was PBMCs. This receptor was identified in a woman between 18 and 29 years old with multiple sclerosis. CDR3 in amino acids: CASSPYRDRTYNSPLHF. CDR3 nucleotides: TGTGCCAGCAGCCCATACCGGGACAGGACATATAATTCACCCCTCCACTTT.